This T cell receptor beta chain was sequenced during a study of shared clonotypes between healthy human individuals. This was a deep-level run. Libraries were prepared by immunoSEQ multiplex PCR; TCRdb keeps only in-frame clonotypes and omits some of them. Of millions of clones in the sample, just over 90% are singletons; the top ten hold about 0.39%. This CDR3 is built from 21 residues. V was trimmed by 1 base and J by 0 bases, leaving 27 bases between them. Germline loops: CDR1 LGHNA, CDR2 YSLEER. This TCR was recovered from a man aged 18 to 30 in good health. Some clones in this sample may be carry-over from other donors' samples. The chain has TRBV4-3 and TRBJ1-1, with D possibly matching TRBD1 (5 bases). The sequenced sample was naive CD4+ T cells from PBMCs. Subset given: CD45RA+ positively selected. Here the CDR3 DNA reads TGCGCCAGCAGCCAAGGTTGGTTTATGGGGCTTTCTACAGTCTTGAACACTGAAGCTTTCTTT. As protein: CASSQGWFMGLSTVLNTEAFF.